Below, 4 T cell receptor beta chains from the same sample are listed, as sequenced in a study of beta chain features in type 1 diabetes. The entirety of the isolated RNA underwent reverse transcription, so expressed TCRB transcripts were sequenced. Repertoires were generated with immunoSEQ multiplex PCR, while TCRdb's copy carries only in-frame clones and drops some. The sample lists about 360,000 clones, approximately 12% occurring once. Source material: naive CD4+ T cells from blood. These receptors came from a man aged 18-30 years in good health.

This clone has a handful of counts. This chain joins TRBV5-8 and TRBJ2-7, with 7 bases fitting TRBD2. CDR3 length: 16 residues. Trimming removed 0 bases from V and 4 bases from J; junction bases left unmatched: 10. CDR1 and CDR2 from the germline V gene are SGHTS and YDEGEE. CDR3 sequence: CASSLALGTNQYEQYF. The CDR3 DNA reads TGTGCCAGCAGCTTGGCCCTCGGGACTAATCAATACGAGCAGTACTTC. The full variable domain, its missing parts supplied by reference TRBV5-8 and TRBJ2-7, is EAGVTQSPTHLIKTRGQQATLRCSPISGHTSVYWYQQALGLGLQFLLWYDEGEERNRGNFPPRFSGRQFPNYSSELNVNALELEDSALYLCASSLALGTNQYEQYFGPGTRLTVT.

This clone was counted between two and nine times. The V gene is TRBV28, the J gene TRBJ1-1; the D gene is possibly TRBD1 (6 bases). Looked up from germline, CDR1 is MDHEN and CDR2 is SYDVKM. Trimming cost V 5 bases and J 7 bases, with 14 bases left between them. There are 13 residues in the CDR3. CDR3 in amino acids: CASSHRVVFEAFF. DNA of the CDR3: TGTGCCAGCAGTCACAGGGTCGTTTTTGAAGCTTTCTTT.

Details on this clone: Other nucleotide sequences in the sample specify the same CDR3. The rearrangement joins TRBV18 to TRBJ2-1; 11 bases match TRBD1. The length of the CDR3 is 15 residues. Germline CDR1 reads KGHSH; CDR2 reads LQKENI. Trimming at V came to 3 bases and at J to 2 bases, leaving 0 bases not matched to a gene. The CDR3 DNA reads TGTGCCAGCTCACCGGGACAGGGGGCCTACAATGAGCAGTTCTTC. Its protein is CASSPGQGAYNEQFF.

This clone showed up just a few times. The DNA for the CDR3 is TGTGCCAGCCGCGAGGGACTAGCGGGAGCGGGTGAGCAGTACTTC. Its translation: CASREGLAGAGEQYF. The chain carries TRBV28 and TRBJ2-7, with 14 nucleotides matching TRBD2. Germline loops: CDR1 MDHEN, CDR2 SYDVKM. The CDR3 has 15 amino acids. The junction had 10 bases not matched to a gene; V was cut back by 8 bases and J by 7 bases.